What follows are 10 T cell receptor beta chains derived from one specimen sequenced in a study of shared clonotypes between healthy human individuals. TCRdb's copy holds only in-frame clones and misses some; the assay was immunoSEQ multiplex PCR. This table holds about 1 million clones, 75% to 85% found once. The sample comprised memory CD4+ T cells from PBMCs. As for subset: CD45RA-negative fraction. The receptors were sampled from a man younger than 35 in good health. Some clones in this sample may be carry-over from other donors' samples.

This clone has just a few counts. In DNA form, the CDR3 reads TGTGCCTGGAGGACAGGGCACGCAGCAGCTTTCTTT. The encoded protein is CAWRTGHAAAFF. The chain joins TRBV30 to TRBJ1-1; 7 bases agree with TRBD1. Looked up from germline, CDR1 is GTSNPN and CDR2 is SVGIG (reference sequence). V lost 3 bases, J lost 10 bases, and 8 bases stayed unmatched. The length of the CDR3 is 12 residues.

This clone was counted once. This rearrangement joins TRBV4-3 to TRBJ2-1; D may match TRBD1 or TRBD2 (5 bases each). V dropped 4 bases and J dropped 8 bases, with 27 bases sitting between them. Germline assignment: CDR1 LGHNA and CDR2 YSLEER. The CDR3 covers 18 residues. CDR3 amino acids: CASSLLPGATSNMDEQFF. CDR3 in DNA: TGCGCCAGCAGCCTCCTGCCCGGGGCGACAAGCAATATGGATGAGCAGTTCTTC.

J is TRBJ1-2 and V is TRBV18; tentatively, D is TRBD1 (5 bases). This CDR3 contains 12 residues. V gave up 7 bases and J gave up 7 bases, with 13 bases separating them. Looked up from germline, CDR1 is KGHSH and CDR2 is LQKENI. CDR3 region: CASFAAGPGYTF. The CDR3 DNA follows: TGTGCCAGCTTCGCGGCAGGGCCTGGCTACACCTTC.

As to this clone: Different DNA sequences within this sample yield the same CDR3. The chain combines TRBV5-1 with TRBJ2-7, with 13 bases fitting TRBD2. Germline CDR1 SGHRS, CDR2 YFSETQ. The CDR3 runs to 15 residues. V was clipped by 0 bases and J by 4 bases; unmatched bases: 1. CDR3 loop: CASSLVLAGGYEQYF. CDR3 bases: TGCGCCAGCAGCTTGGTACTAGCGGGAGGGTACGAGCAGTACTTC. Combining the CDR3 with reference TRBV5-1 and TRBJ2-7 gives the whole variable domain KAGVTQTPRYLIKTRGQQVTLSCSPISGHRSVSWYQQTPGQGLQFLFEYFSETQRNKGNFPGRFSGRQFSNSRSEMNVSTLELGDSALYLCASSLVLAGGYEQYFGPGTRLTVT.

The chain uses TRBV9 and TRBJ2-1; 11 positions agree with TRBD2. CDR1 and CDR2 from the germline V gene are SGDLS and YYNGEE. Trimming removed 4 bases from V and 9 bases from J; junction bases left unmatched: 12. CDR3 length: 16 amino acids. The CDR3 reads CASSTNFGTSGGEQFF. The CDR3 DNA follows: TGTGCCAGCAGCACCAATTTCGGGACTAGCGGCGGTGAGCAGTTCTTC.

This clone has a handful of counts. The chain joins TRBV28 to TRBJ1-2, with a tentative D call TRBD1 (5 bases). This CDR3 comprises 13 residues. Deletions cut 6 bases from V and 11 bases from J, with 19 bases between. Germline CDR1 reads MDHEN; CDR2 reads SYDVKM. The CDR3 nucleotides are TGTGCCAGCAGACTTGGGACTCCCCGACGATACACCTTC. It translates to CASRLGTPRRYTF.

The chain is built from TRBV15 and TRBJ2-7; D uncertain. This CDR3 region has 16 residues. Germline V gives CDR1 LNHNV, CDR2 YYDKDF (reference sequence). V dropped 3 bases and J dropped 0 bases, with 15 bases sitting between them. The CDR3 reads CATSSVRLLHSYEQYF. The DNA for the CDR3 is TGTGCCACCAGCAGTGTAAGACTCCTACACTCCTACGAGCAGTACTTC.

This clone was seen only once. V is TRBV19 and J is TRBJ1-5; D is possibly TRBD1 (6 bases). V was clipped by 3 bases and J by 5 bases, with 14 bases between them. CDR1 and CDR2 (germline): LNHDA, SQIVND (reference sequence). This CDR3 region has 15 residues. The CDR3 DNA sequence: TGTGCCAGTAGTATTAAGGGGGGCTGGGATCAGCCCCAGCATTTT. This codes for CASSIKGGWDQPQHF.

The chain links TRBV5-1 to TRBJ2-2; D is perhaps TRBD1 (5 bases). V shed 0 bases and J shed 1 base, with 13 bases lying between them. The CDR3 length is 17 residues. Per the germline V gene, CDR1 is SGHRS and CDR2 is YFSETQ. The CDR3 nucleotides are TGCGCCAGCAGCTTGGCCAAGGGGCAGGTGAACACCGGGGAGCTGTTTTTT. It is translated as CASSLAKGQVNTGELFF.

The chain carries TRBV23-1 and TRBJ2-3; 7 nucleotides agree with TRBD1. TRBV23-1 is sorted into the ORF group, with uncertain function. V was pared by 3 bases and J by 1 base, with 4 bases of the junction left unmatched. The CDR3 spans 15 residues. CDR3 coding DNA: TGCGCCAGCAGTCACCGGACAGGACGCACAGATACGCAGTATTTT. It yields the protein CASSHRTGRTDTQYF.